This is a list of T cell receptor beta chains from one sample in a study of T cell changes during pregnancy in multiple sclerosis. The assay was immunoSEQ multiplex PCR, and TCRdb's table has in-frame clones only and misses some. The sample yields approximately 80,000 clones, around 93% seen once. The source was peripheral blood, collected in the third trimester of pregnancy. Receptors were obtained from a female donor with multiple sclerosis, enrolled in a pregnancy study. The CDR3 runs from the conserved cysteine through the conserved F or W. Size is stated for part of the rows, as once, few or many counts, or as a class when the clone is expanded.

v_gene	j_gene	abundance	CDR3aa
TRBV9	TRBJ2-5	once	CASSSRTSGGEETQYF
TRBV25-1	TRBJ2-3	NA	CASSGGGVPDTQYF
TRBV5-8	TRBJ1-1	few	CASSPDSFRGAFF
TRBV30	TRBJ1-2	few	CAWSVGVGYTF
TRBV15	TRBJ2-7	NA	CATSRRDSSSYEQYF
TRBV7-9	TRBJ2-7	NA	CASSLDRARQGVSYEQYF
TRBV10-2	TRBJ2-5	once	CASTEVDRGWTGETQYF
TRBV29-1	TRBJ2-5	NA	CSQSGGQETQYF
TRBV9	TRBJ1-2	NA	CASSVDKQDYGYTF
TRBV11-2	TRBJ1-2	NA	CASSFGTGVENYGYTF
TRBV4-1	TRBJ2-5	NA	CASSQGSGVGKTQYF
TRBV9	TRBJ1-2	once	CASSAGQALYGYTF
TRBV11-2	TRBJ1-1	NA	CASSLKLNTEAFF
TRBV6-5	TRBJ1-6	NA	CASRTGTGNSPLHF
TRBV10-2	TRBJ2-6	NA	CAGTPGQGVSGANVLTF
TRBV4-1	TRBJ1-6	once	CASSQDVGKGAGNSPLHF
TRBV7-6	TRBJ1-1	NA	CASSLTGITEAFF
TRBV5-1	TRBJ1-6	NA	CASSLALPGLVNSPLHF
TRBV13	TRBJ2-7	NA	CASSADRAYEQYF
TRBV5-1	TRBJ1-2	NA	CASSLPGQGSRYGYTF
TRBV7-8	TRBJ2-4	NA	CASSLASGGAVKNIQYF
TRBV7-2	TRBJ2-7	once	CASSSLDISYEQYF
TRBV27	TRBJ1-3	NA	CASSLFSGSGNTIYF
TRBV2	TRBJ1-5	NA	CASSVAASNQPQHF
TRBV7-2	TRBJ1-2	NA	CASTDSLWYGYTF
TRBV15	TRBJ2-2	NA	CATSTPAGELFF
TRBV7-3	TRBJ1-1	NA	CASSLIGAGAEAFF
TRBV7-9	TRBJ2-3	NA	CASSQEGTTDTQYF
TRBV7-3	TRBJ1-1	NA	CASSLYLRVVNTEAFF
TRBV13	TRBJ1-2	NA	CASSPRTAQGETGYTF
TRBV2	TRBJ1-2	NA	CASSLKVAGPYGYTF
TRBV10-2	TRBJ2-5	once	CASSEEGDRYQETQYF
TRBV4-2	TRBJ2-7	few	CASSQDLSLWSGGYEQYF
TRBV11-3	TRBJ2-2	NA	CASSFGQTPGELFF
TRBV19	TRBJ1-1	once	CASSRGGTEAFF
TRBV25-1	TRBJ1-1	NA	CASTSGTGGTYTEAFF
TRBV11-2	TRBJ2-2	NA	CASSFGQGGGELFF
TRBV5-1	TRBJ2-1	NA	CASSLLGGGAYNEQFF
TRBV15	TRBJ2-1	NA	CATRAGSYNEQFF
TRBV6-6	TRBJ1-4	once	CASIPDSSYEKLFF
TRBV27	TRBJ1-1	NA	CASSSGGSNTEAFF
TRBV27	TRBJ2-3	once	CASSLIVSDTQYF
TRBV19	TRBJ2-1	NA	CASSMTSGVTNEQFF
TRBV4-1	TRBJ1-1	NA	CASSRIRDSNTEAFF
TRBV4-1	TRBJ2-5	NA	CASSHLAADKETQYF
TRBV7-9	TRBJ2-7	NA	CASKPASGTSSYEQYF
TRBV11-2	TRBJ2-4	NA	CASSSKTGGNIQYF
TRBV5-1	TRBJ1-6	NA	CASSLGLSVNNSPLHF
TRBV13	TRBJ1-2	NA	CASSLASLRKPPTGGYTF
TRBV11-2	TRBJ1-5	few	CASRQGGPYSNQPQHF